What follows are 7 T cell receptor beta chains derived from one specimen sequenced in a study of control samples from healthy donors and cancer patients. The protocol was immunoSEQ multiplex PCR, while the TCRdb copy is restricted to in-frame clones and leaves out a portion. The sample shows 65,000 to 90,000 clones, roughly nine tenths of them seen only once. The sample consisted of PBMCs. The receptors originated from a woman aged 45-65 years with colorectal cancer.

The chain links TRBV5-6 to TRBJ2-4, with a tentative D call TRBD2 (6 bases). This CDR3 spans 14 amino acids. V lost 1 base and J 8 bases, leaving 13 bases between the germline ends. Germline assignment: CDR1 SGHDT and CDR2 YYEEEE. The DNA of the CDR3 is TGTGCCAGCAGCTTGACAGAGACTAGGGACATTCAGTACTTC. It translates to CASSLTETRDIQYF.

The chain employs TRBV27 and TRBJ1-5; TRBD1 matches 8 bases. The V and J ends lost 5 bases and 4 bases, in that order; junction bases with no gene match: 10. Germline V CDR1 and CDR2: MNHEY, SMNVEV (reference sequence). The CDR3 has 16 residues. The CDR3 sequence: CASSPYPGQGNQPQHF. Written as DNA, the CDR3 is TGTGCCAGCAGTCCTTACCCAGGACAGGGTAATCAGCCCCAGCATTTT.

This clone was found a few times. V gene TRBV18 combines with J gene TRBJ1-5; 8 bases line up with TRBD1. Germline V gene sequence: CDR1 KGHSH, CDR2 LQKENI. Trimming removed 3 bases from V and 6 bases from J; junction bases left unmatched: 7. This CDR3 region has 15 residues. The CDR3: CASSPGQGRGQPQHF. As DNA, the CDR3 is TGTGCCAGCTCACCCGGACAGGGTAGGGGTCAGCCCCAGCATTTT.

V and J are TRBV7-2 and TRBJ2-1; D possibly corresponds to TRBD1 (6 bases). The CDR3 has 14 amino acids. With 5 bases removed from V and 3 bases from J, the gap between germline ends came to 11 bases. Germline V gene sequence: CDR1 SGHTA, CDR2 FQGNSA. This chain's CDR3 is CASSPGQSYNEQFF. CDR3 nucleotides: TGTGCCAGCAGCCCCGGACAGAGCTACAATGAGCAGTTCTTC.

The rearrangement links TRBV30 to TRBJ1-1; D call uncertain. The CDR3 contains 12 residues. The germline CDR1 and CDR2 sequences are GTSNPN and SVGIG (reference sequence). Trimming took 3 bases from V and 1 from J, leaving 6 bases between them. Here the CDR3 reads CAWRFSNTEAFF. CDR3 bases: TGTGCCTGGAGGTTCTCGAACACTGAAGCTTTCTTT.

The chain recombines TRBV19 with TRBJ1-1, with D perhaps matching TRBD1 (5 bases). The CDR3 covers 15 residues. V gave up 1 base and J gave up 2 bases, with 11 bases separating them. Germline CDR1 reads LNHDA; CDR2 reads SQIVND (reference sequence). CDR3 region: CASSIVAGSNTEAFF. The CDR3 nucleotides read TGTGCCAGTAGTATAGTGGCAGGGAGTAACACTGAAGCTTTCTTT.

In nucleotides, the CDR3 is TGTGCCAGCAGCTTAGGGTTAATACAGGGCAACTATGGCTACACCTTC. Residues: CASSLGLIQGNYGYTF. The V gene is TRBV7-2, the J gene TRBJ1-2; the D gene is possibly TRBD1 (6 bases). In germline, CDR1 is SGHTA, CDR2 FQGNSA. With 1 base removed from V and 2 bases from J, the gap between germline ends came to 14 bases. The CDR3 is 16 residues long.